Listed here are 6 T cell receptor beta chains from one sample, sequenced in a study of control samples from healthy donors and cancer patients. Profiling relied on immunoSEQ multiplex PCR, and the TCRdb table lists in-frame clones only, not all of them. The sample has about 230,000 clones, approximately 80% seen once. Sequences were obtained from PBMCs. All receptors derive from a woman in her sixties or seventies with lung cancer.

V usage is TRBV19 and J usage is TRBJ2-7, with 9 bases identical to TRBD1. Germline V gene sequence: CDR1 LNHDA, CDR2 SQIVND (reference sequence). The CDR3 spans 15 residues. J lost 1 base, V lost 3 bases, and 4 bases had no gene match. In DNA form, the CDR3 reads TGTGCCAGTAGTATTTTGACAGGGGGTTCCTACGAGCAGTACTTC. This codes for CASSILTGGSYEQYF.

This rearrangement joins TRBV7-9 to TRBJ1-2, with 7 bases lining up with TRBD1. The trim removed 6 bases at V and 4 bases at J, leaving 5 bases unmatched. CDR3 length equals 13 residues. Germline values: CDR1 SEHNR, CDR2 FQNEAQ (reference sequence). The CDR3: CASSRTGIYGYTF. The CDR3 DNA reads TGTGCCAGCAGTCGGACAGGCATCTATGGCTACACCTTC.

V usage is TRBV9 and J usage is TRBJ2-7; 8 bases map to TRBD1. Losses at the gene ends were 4 bases for V and 3 bases for J; bases not matched to a gene: 6. Per germline, CDR1 SGDLS and CDR2 YYNGEE. CDR3 size: 14 residues. The CDR3: CASSRGQASYEQYF. CDR3 DNA: TGTGCCAGCAGCCGGGGACAGGCCAGCTACGAGCAGTACTTC.

The genes are TRBV20-1 and TRBJ1-6; D uncertain. Germline V lookup: CDR1 DFQATT, CDR2 SNEGSKA (reference sequence). Between the trimmed V and J ends, which lost 3 bases and 14 bases, there was a span of 17 bases. This CDR3 region has 13 residues. The CDR3 reads CSASFRPSSSLHF. CDR3 sequence (DNA): TGCAGTGCTAGTTTCCGGCCTTCGAGCTCCCTCCACTTT.

The V call is TRBV5-1, the J call TRBJ2-3; 10 bases line up with TRBD1. The CDR3 runs to 17 residues. J was trimmed by 3 bases and V by 1 base; bases with no gene match: 8. Germline V gene data show CDR1 as SGHRS and CDR2 as YFSETQ. CDR3 sequence reads: CASSLIGGTGATDTQYF. In DNA, the CDR3 is TGCGCCAGCAGCTTGATTGGGGGGACAGGGGCTACAGATACGCAGTATTTT.

J is TRBJ1-1 and V is TRBV19, with D perhaps TRBD1 (5 bases). The CDR3 contains 12 residues. Per the germline V gene, CDR1 is LNHDA and CDR2 is SQIVND (reference sequence). Between the trimmed V and J ends, which lost 4 bases and 3 bases, there was a span of 6 bases. CDR3 bases: TGTGCCAGTAGTACAGGGTACACTGAAGCTTTCTTT. Its translation: CASSTGYTEAFF.